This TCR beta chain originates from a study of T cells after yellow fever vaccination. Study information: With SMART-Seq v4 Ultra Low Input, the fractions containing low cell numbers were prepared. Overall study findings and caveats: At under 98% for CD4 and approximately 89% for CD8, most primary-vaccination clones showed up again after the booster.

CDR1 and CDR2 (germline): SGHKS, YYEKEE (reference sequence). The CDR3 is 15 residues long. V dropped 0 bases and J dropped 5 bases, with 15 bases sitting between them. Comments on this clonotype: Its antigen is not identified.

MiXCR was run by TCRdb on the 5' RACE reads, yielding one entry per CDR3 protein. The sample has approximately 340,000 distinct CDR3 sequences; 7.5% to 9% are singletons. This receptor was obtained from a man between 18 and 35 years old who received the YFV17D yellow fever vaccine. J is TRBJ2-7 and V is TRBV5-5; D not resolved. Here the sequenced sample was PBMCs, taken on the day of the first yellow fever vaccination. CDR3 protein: CASSLALKNPDEQYV. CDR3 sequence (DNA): TGTGCCAGCAGCTTGGCCTTAAAGAACCCTGACGAGCAGTACGTC.